Listed below are T cell receptor beta chains from one sample, sequenced in a study of CD8+ T cells in alopecia areata. Only in-frame clones appear in the TCRdb table, and some are missing; sequencing was by immunoSEQ multiplex PCR. The table records more than 150,000 clones, around three fifths of them present only once. The sample was CD8+ T cells sorted from blood, taken at week 24, from a patient treated with tofacitinib. The origin of the receptors is a human donor with alopecia areata. CDR3s include the opening cysteine and the closing phenylalanine or tryptophan. The order of the fields is CDR3 protein, CDR3 DNA, clone size, J gene, V gene, D gene. D genes are given only for firm matches. Only part of the rows carry a size: once, few, many, or a class if the clone is expanded.

CDR3 protein: CASSQSGGAVDTQYF; CDR3 DNA: TGTGCCAGCAGCCAAAGCGGGGGGGCCGTCGATACGCAGTATTTT; clone size: NA; J gene: TRBJ2-3; V gene: TRBV7-9; D gene: TRBD2
CDR3 protein: CASSVGQGRQFF; CDR3 DNA: TGTGCCAGCAGCGTAGGGCAGGGCAGGCAGTTCTTC; clone size: NA; J gene: TRBJ2-1; V gene: TRBV9; D gene: NA
CDR3 protein: CASSEGFWTVQETQYF; CDR3 DNA: TGTGCCAGCAGTGAAGGGTTTTGGACAGTCCAAGAGACCCAGTACTTC; clone size: few; J gene: TRBJ2-5; V gene: TRBV2; D gene: NA
CDR3 protein: CASSLRSGGASDEQFF; CDR3 DNA: TGTGCCAGCAGCTTACGAAGCGGGGGGGCGAGTGATGAGCAGTTCTTC; clone size: few; J gene: TRBJ2-1; V gene: TRBV7-9; D gene: TRBD2
CDR3 protein: CASSQGGRSYGYTF; CDR3 DNA: TGTGCCAGCAGCCAAGGAGGCAGATCCTATGGCTACACCTTC; clone size: NA; J gene: TRBJ1-2; V gene: TRBV14; D gene: NA
CDR3 protein: CASSQGINTEAFF; CDR3 DNA: TGTGCCAGCAGCCAGGGTATTAACACTGAAGCTTTCTTT; clone size: NA; J gene: TRBJ1-1; V gene: TRBV7-9; D gene: NA
CDR3 protein: CARTDGYTF; CDR3 DNA: TGTGCCAGGACAGATGGCTACACCTTC; clone size: NA; J gene: TRBJ1-2; V gene: TRBV2; D gene: NA
CDR3 protein: CANQATGGGTDTQYF; CDR3 DNA: TGTGCCAACCAAGCCACAGGGGGCGGCACAGATACGCAGTATTTT; clone size: NA; J gene: TRBJ2-3; V gene: TRBV2; D gene: TRBD1
CDR3 protein: CASSPQGNEQFF; CDR3 DNA: TGCGCCAGCAGCCCGCAGGGAAATGAGCAGTTCTTC; clone size: few; J gene: TRBJ2-1; V gene: TRBV4-1; D gene: NA
CDR3 protein: CASHTGGADGYTF; CDR3 DNA: TGTGCCAGCCATACCGGGGGCGCCGATGGCTACACCTTC; clone size: NA; J gene: TRBJ1-2; V gene: TRBV19; D gene: NA
CDR3 protein: CASSPQGRHYGYTF; CDR3 DNA: TGCGCCAGCAGCCCACAGGGGCGACACTATGGCTACACCTTC; clone size: NA; J gene: TRBJ1-2; V gene: TRBV5-1; D gene: TRBD1
CDR3 protein: CASSHLEQYF; CDR3 DNA: TGTGCCAGCAGCCACTTGGAACAGTACTTC; clone size: NA; J gene: TRBJ2-7; V gene: TRBV5-6; D gene: NA
CDR3 protein: CASSLASRGLLNTEAFF; CDR3 DNA: TGCGCCAGCAGCTTGGCCAGCAGGGGTCTCCTGAACACTGAAGCTTTCTTT; clone size: NA; J gene: TRBJ1-1; V gene: TRBV5-1; D gene: NA
CDR3 protein: CAWSGRVHEQYF; CDR3 DNA: TGTGCCTGGAGTGGAAGGGTACACGAGCAGTACTTC; clone size: NA; J gene: TRBJ2-7; V gene: TRBV30; D gene: NA
CDR3 protein: CAWSVDNQPQHF; CDR3 DNA: TGTGCCTGGAGTGTAGACAATCAGCCCCAGCATTTT; clone size: few; J gene: TRBJ1-5; V gene: TRBV30; D gene: NA
CDR3 protein: CASSLSAGGNTEAFF; CDR3 DNA: TGTGCCAGCAGTTTATCCGCGGGGGGCAACACTGAAGCTTTCTTT; clone size: NA; J gene: TRBJ1-1; V gene: TRBV27; D gene: NA
CDR3 protein: CASSDGSYEQYF; CDR3 DNA: TGTGCCAGCAGCGACGGATCCTACGAGCAGTACTTC; clone size: NA; J gene: TRBJ2-7; V gene: TRBV27; D gene: NA
CDR3 protein: CASSFLATSETQYF; CDR3 DNA: TGTGCCAGCAGCTTCCTAGCGACCTCAGAGACCCAGTACTTC; clone size: once; J gene: TRBJ2-5; V gene: TRBV7-2; D gene: NA
CDR3 protein: CASSLEGAPYEQYF; CDR3 DNA: TGCGCCAGCAGCTTGGAGGGGGCCCCCTACGAGCAGTACTTC; clone size: NA; J gene: TRBJ2-7; V gene: TRBV5-1; D gene: TRBD1
CDR3 protein: CSVVGTYGNTIYF; CDR3 DNA: TGCAGCGTTGTTGGGACATATGGAAACACCATATATTTT; clone size: NA; J gene: TRBJ1-3; V gene: TRBV29-1; D gene: NA
CDR3 protein: CASSDGNTQYF; CDR3 DNA: TGTGCCAGCAGCGACGGGAATACGCAGTATTTT; clone size: NA; J gene: TRBJ2-3; V gene: TRBV7-3; D gene: NA
CDR3 protein: CASSFAGTPTHEQYF; CDR3 DNA: TGTGCCAGCAGCTTCGCCGGGACACCCACCCACGAGCAGTACTTC; clone size: NA; J gene: TRBJ2-7; V gene: TRBV7-9; D gene: NA
CDR3 protein: CSPHIAHSYNEQFF; CDR3 DNA: TGCAGCCCACACATCGCCCACTCCTACAATGAGCAGTTCTTC; clone size: NA; J gene: TRBJ2-1; V gene: TRBV29-1; D gene: NA
CDR3 protein: CASSLRAISYNSPLHF; CDR3 DNA: TGTGCCAGCAGCTTAAGAGCGATCTCCTATAATTCACCCCTCCACTTT; clone size: NA; J gene: TRBJ1-6; V gene: TRBV7-9; D gene: NA
CDR3 protein: CASSLEVGLRYGYTF; CDR3 DNA: TGTGCCAGCAGCTTAGAGGTGGGGCTCCGCTATGGCTACACCTTC; clone size: NA; J gene: TRBJ1-2; V gene: TRBV11-2; D gene: NA
CDR3 protein: CASSQDRGVMGQPQHF; CDR3 DNA: TGCGCCAGCAGCCAAGATAGAGGGGTTATGGGTCAGCCCCAGCATTTT; clone size: NA; J gene: TRBJ1-5; V gene: TRBV4-1; D gene: NA
CDR3 protein: CASSLNPPQPQHF; CDR3 DNA: TGTGCCAGCAGTTTAAACCCGCCTCAGCCCCAGCATTTT; clone size: NA; J gene: TRBJ1-5; V gene: TRBV27; D gene: NA
CDR3 protein: CASSGRSPKSSPLHF; CDR3 DNA: TGTGCCAGCAGCGGACGGAGTCCTAAGAGTTCACCCCTCCACTTT; clone size: NA; J gene: TRBJ1-6; V gene: TRBV7-2; D gene: NA
CDR3 protein: CASRRVQELYGYTF; CDR3 DNA: TGTGCCAGCAGACGAGTCCAGGAGCTCTATGGCTACACCTTC; clone size: NA; J gene: TRBJ1-2; V gene: TRBV7-8; D gene: NA
CDR3 protein: CSVVWTSGEETQYF; CDR3 DNA: TGCAGCGTCGTTTGGACTAGCGGAGAAGAGACCCAGTACTTC; clone size: few; J gene: TRBJ2-5; V gene: TRBV29-1; D gene: TRBD2
CDR3 protein: CASSPPPAYEQYF; CDR3 DNA: TGTGCCAGCAGCCCCCCTCCCGCCTACGAGCAGTACTTC; clone size: once; J gene: TRBJ2-7; V gene: TRBV13; D gene: NA
CDR3 protein: CASSQGGLGTDGNTIYF; CDR3 DNA: TGTGCCAGCAGCCAAGGGGGCCTTGGGACTGATGGAAACACCATATATTTT; clone size: NA; J gene: TRBJ1-3; V gene: TRBV4-2; D gene: NA
CDR3 protein: CATSRPPGYRPNEQFF; CDR3 DNA: TGTGCCACCAGCAGGCCCCCGGGGTACAGACCCAATGAGCAGTTCTTC; clone size: NA; J gene: TRBJ2-1; V gene: TRBV15; D gene: NA
CDR3 protein: CASSIFGGTNTYEQYF; CDR3 DNA: TGCGCCAGCAGCATCTTTGGCGGTACGAACACCTACGAGCAGTACTTC; clone size: NA; J gene: TRBJ2-7; V gene: TRBV5-1; D gene: NA
CDR3 protein: CASSPGQGAYSPLHF; CDR3 DNA: TGTGCCAGCAGCCCGGGACAGGGGGCATATTCACCCCTCCACTTT; clone size: few; J gene: TRBJ1-6; V gene: TRBV4-2; D gene: TRBD1
CDR3 protein: CASKGGYNEQFF; CDR3 DNA: TGTGCCAGCAAAGGGGGCTACAATGAGCAGTTCTTC; clone size: NA; J gene: TRBJ2-1; V gene: TRBV2; D gene: NA
CDR3 protein: CATGSPGLAGEETQYF; CDR3 DNA: TGTGCCACCGGGAGCCCGGGACTAGCGGGGGAGGAGACCCAGTACTTC; clone size: NA; J gene: TRBJ2-5; V gene: TRBV15; D gene: TRBD2
CDR3 protein: CASSPKTGIYGYTF; CDR3 DNA: TGCGCCAGCAGCCCAAAGACAGGGATCTATGGCTACACCTTC; clone size: NA; J gene: TRBJ1-2; V gene: TRBV5-1; D gene: TRBD1
CDR3 protein: CASSQWFIRDRGQRDTGELFF; CDR3 DNA: TGTGCCAGCAGCCAATGGTTCATCCGGGACAGGGGCCAAAGGGACACCGGGGAGCTGTTTTTT; clone size: NA; J gene: TRBJ2-2; V gene: TRBV14; D gene: TRBD1
CDR3 protein: CASSLFIPSPNNEQFF; CDR3 DNA: TGTGCCAGCAGTTTATTCATCCCCTCCCCTAACAATGAGCAGTTCTTC; clone size: NA; J gene: TRBJ2-1; V gene: TRBV27; D gene: NA
CDR3 protein: CASSESIRGGQPQHF; CDR3 DNA: TGCGCCAGCAGTGAGTCGATCAGGGGAGGTCAGCCCCAGCATTTT; clone size: once; J gene: TRBJ1-5; V gene: TRBV10-2; D gene: NA
CDR3 protein: CASRGETQYF; CDR3 DNA: TGTGCCAGCAGGGGCGAGACCCAGTACTTC; clone size: NA; J gene: TRBJ2-5; V gene: TRBV7-8; D gene: NA
CDR3 protein: CASSPLWGATNEKLFF; CDR3 DNA: TGTGCCAGCAGCCCACTGTGGGGGGCGACTAATGAAAAACTGTTTTTT; clone size: NA; J gene: TRBJ1-4; V gene: TRBV5-6; D gene: NA
CDR3 protein: CASSLVFGLSQQETQYF; CDR3 DNA: TGTGCCAGCAGCTTAGTCTTCGGACTTTCACAGCAAGAGACCCAGTACTTC; clone size: NA; J gene: TRBJ2-5; V gene: TRBV11-2; D gene: NA
CDR3 protein: CASSLEVYWNTEAFF; CDR3 DNA: TGTGCCAGCAGCTTAGAGGTTTACTGGAACACTGAAGCTTTCTTT; clone size: NA; J gene: TRBJ1-1; V gene: TRBV7-9; D gene: NA
CDR3 protein: CASYSGSNEQFF; CDR3 DNA: TGTGCCAGCTATAGCGGGAGCAATGAGCAGTTCTTC; clone size: NA; J gene: TRBJ2-1; V gene: TRBV27; D gene: TRBD2
CDR3 protein: CASSAKAGELFF; CDR3 DNA: TGTGCCAGCAGTGCCAAAGCCGGGGAGCTGTTTTTT; clone size: NA; J gene: TRBJ2-2; V gene: TRBV25-1; D gene: NA
CDR3 protein: CASSRGALYNEQFF; CDR3 DNA: TGTGCCAGTTCCCGGGGGGCCCTGTACAATGAGCAGTTCTTC; clone size: few; J gene: TRBJ2-1; V gene: TRBV27; D gene: NA
CDR3 protein: CASSPKGSRDHEQYF; CDR3 DNA: TGCGCCAGCAGCCCCAAAGGGAGTCGAGACCACGAGCAGTACTTC; clone size: NA; J gene: TRBJ2-7; V gene: TRBV4-1; D gene: NA
CDR3 protein: CAWGQMNTEAFF; CDR3 DNA: TGTGCCTGGGGACAAATGAACACTGAAGCTTTCTTT; clone size: NA; J gene: TRBJ1-1; V gene: TRBV30; D gene: NA